These 4 T cell receptor beta chains were all obtained from the same sample, sequenced in a study of cytomegalovirus exposure and HLA in healthy donors. Primers: 60 Vbeta forward and 13 Jbeta reverse. The repertoire was sequenced with immunoSEQ multiplex PCR; TCRdb's copy has only in-frame clones and lacks some. The sample contains some 59,000 clones, approximately 82% of which appear only once. Sequencing used PBMCs. The receptors were sampled from a woman between 18 and 29 years old in good health and CMV-seronegative.

This sequence joins TRBV11-2 and TRBJ2-7, with D perhaps TRBD1 (6 bases). V dropped 5 bases and J dropped 3 bases, with 14 bases sitting between them. The CDR3 extends over 14 amino acids. Germline V gives CDR1 SGHAT, CDR2 FQNNGV. The CDR3 is CASSGPGHLYEQYF. DNA of the CDR3: TGTGCCAGCAGCGGTCCGGGACACCTCTACGAGCAGTACTTC.

The rearrangement uses TRBV4-1 and TRBJ2-5; a weak D match, TRBD1 (6 bases). The V end lost 3 bases, the J end lost 0 bases, and 11 bases lay between the germline ends. Germline V lookup: CDR1 MGHRA, CDR2 YSYEKL. CDR3 length: 15 amino acids. This chain's CDR3 is CASSQQDSHQETQYF. CDR3 coding DNA: TGCGCCAGCAGCCAGCAGGACAGCCACCAAGAGACCCAGTACTTC.

The V gene is TRBV27, the J gene TRBJ1-4; weak D call: TRBD1 (6 bases). The CDR3 spans 15 residues. V was pared by 1 base and J by 5 bases, with 11 bases between. The germline CDR1 and CDR2 sequences are MNHEY and SMNVEV (reference sequence). The CDR3 loop is CASSLLWQGNEKLFF. DNA for the CDR3: TGTGCCAGCAGTTTATTGTGGCAGGGGAATGAAAAACTGTTTTTT. The whole variable domain, remainder taken from reference TRBV27 and TRBJ1-4, is EAQVTQNPRYLITVTGKKLTVTCSQNMNHEYMSWYRQDPGLGLRQIYYSMNVEVTDKGDVPEGYKVSRKEKRNFPLILESPSPNQTSLYFCASSLLWQGNEKLFFGSGTQLSVL.

The chain recombines TRBV30 with TRBJ2-7; D is perhaps TRBD2 (6 bases). Trimming removed 2 bases at V and 6 bases at J, with 14 bases between. CDR1 and CDR2 (germline): GTSNPN, SVGIG (reference sequence). The length of the CDR3 is 13 residues. CDR3 residues: CAWSPGTRGEQYF. CDR3 coding DNA: TGTGCCTGGAGTCCCGGGACTCGTGGCGAGCAGTACTTC.